These 20 T cell receptor beta chains were all obtained from the same sample, sequenced in a study of T cells in localized non-small cell lung cancer (dated by TCRdb to about 2020). Preparation of the library involved the immunoSEQ multiplex PCR assay. TCRdb carries this immuneACCESS record with in-frame sequences only. Its versions omit some clonotypes, under half of them owing to an unresolved V gene in the studies checked, with the rest unexplained. The sample contains about 1,700 clones, 29% of them found a single time. The biggest ten clones account for around 9.6% of the sample. Source: normal lung tissue next to the tumor, taken before any cancer treatment. All receptors come from a woman between 40 and 69 years old with stage III lung adenocarcinoma.

The chain couples TRBV5-1 to TRBJ1-1; TRBD1 matches 10 bases. V was pared by 2 bases and J by 6 bases, with 7 bases of the junction left unmatched. The CDR3 totals 15 residues. Germline V lookup: CDR1 SGHRS, CDR2 YFSETQ. Here the CDR3 reads CASSLMTGGAAEAFF. The CDR3, as DNA: TGCGCCAGCAGCTTAATGACAGGGGGCGCTGCTGAAGCTTTCTTT.

This clone was observed a single time. The chain employs TRBV2 and TRBJ2-3; 10 bases align to TRBD1. The CDR3 is made up of 15 amino acids. CDR1 and CDR2 (germline): SNHLY, FYNNEI. Unmatched junction bases numbered 2, after V lost 2 bases and J lost 3 bases. The CDR3 is CASSERTGGTDTQYF. In nucleotides, the CDR3 is TGTGCCAGCAGTGAAAGGACAGGGGGAACAGATACGCAGTATTTT.

V gene TRBV6-8 combines with J gene TRBJ2-3, with 8 bases lining up with TRBD2. V shed 6 bases and J 3 bases; nucleotides not matched to a gene: 8. The CDR3 spans 15 residues. Looked up from germline, CDR1 is MNHGY and CDR2 is SAAAGT. This chain's CDR3 is CASSQTGGGTDTQYF. The CDR3 DNA sequence: TGTGCCAGCAGCCAAACGGGGGGGGGAACAGATACGCAGTATTTT.

V usage is TRBV19 and J usage is TRBJ2-3; 8 bases agree with TRBD1. This CDR3 region has 15 residues. The germline gives CDR1 LNHDA, CDR2 SQIVND (reference sequence). The J segment lost 3 bases and the V segment lost 1 base, leaving 3 bases of the junction unmatched. The CDR3 region has the DNA TGTGCCAGTAGTATAGGGACAGGGAGGACAGATACGCAGTATTTT. This codes for CASSIGTGRTDTQYF.

This clone is classed as medium-sized. This rearrangement joins TRBV1 to TRBJ2-5; the D call TRBD2 from the table was never checked on the DNA. TRBV1 is reported as a pseudogene. The CDR3 loop spans 15 amino acids. CDR3 sequence reads: CASSQARIGQETQYF. CDR3 nucleotides: TGCGCCAGCAGCCAAGCGCGGATTGGCCAAGAGACCCAGTACTTC.

This chain connects TRBV15 to TRBJ2-5, with TRBD2 identical over 7 bases. The CDR3 has 15 residues. The germline V gene encodes CDR1 LNHNV and CDR2 YYDKDF (reference sequence). J was trimmed by 2 bases and V by 0 bases; bases with no gene match: 3. The chain's CDR3 is CATSRDTAGQETQYF. CDR3 coding DNA: TGTGCCACCAGCAGAGATACAGCGGGGCAAGAGACCCAGTACTTC.

This clone was counted only a few times. The chain carries TRBV18 and TRBJ1-3, with D perhaps matching TRBD1 (5 bases). The CDR3 consists of 17 residues. The ends were cut back, 4 bases at V and 4 bases at J, with 20 bases in the middle. Germline CDR1 and CDR2: KGHSH and LQKENI. The CDR3 protein is CASSLNPGRLAGNTIYF. CDR3 nucleotide sequence: TGTGCCAGCTCACTGAATCCGGGACGCCTGGCGGGAAACACCATATATTTT.

This clone was counted between two and nine times. The chain joins TRBV6-8 to TRBJ1-4; D remains ambiguous. The germline V gene has CDR1 MNHGY and CDR2 SAAAGT. Trimming took 2 bases from V and 8 from J, leaving 9 bases between them. The CDR3 is made up of 13 amino acids. In nucleotides, the CDR3 is TGTGCCAGCAGTTACCTTACTGGAGAAAAACTGTTTTTT. It specifies CASSYLTGEKLFF.

This clone was seen a handful of times. This chain links TRBV10-3 with TRBJ2-1, with TRBD2 matching over 7 bases. V trimming: 0 bases; J trimming: 2 bases; junction bases outside the gene matches: 4. The CDR3 has 16 amino acids. The germline V gene encodes CDR1 ENHRY and CDR2 SYGVKD. This CDR3 reads CAISESMAGAYNEQFF. In DNA, the CDR3 is TGTGCCATCAGTGAGTCGATGGCGGGAGCCTACAATGAGCAGTTCTTC.

The CDR3 DNA sequence: TGTGCCAGTAGTACCACGCAGGGCCTCGGGGGTTTTGGCAATCAGCCCCAGCATTTT. It specifies CASSTTQGLGGFGNQPQHF. V usage is TRBV19 and J usage is TRBJ1-5; a weak D match, TRBD1 (5 bases). The CDR3 has 19 residues. Germline CDR1 LNHDA, CDR2 SQIVND (reference sequence). Between the trimmed V and J ends, which lost 4 bases and 2 bases, there was a span of 24 bases.

This clone was counted between two and nine times. The chain has TRBV15 and TRBJ1-3; D is unresolved. Trimming removed 0 bases at V and 4 bases at J, with 13 bases between. The CDR3 has 16 residues. CDR1 is LNHNV and CDR2 is YYDKDF in the germline V gene (reference sequence). CDR3 sequence reads: CATSRDTPDLGNTIYF. In DNA, the CDR3 is TGTGCCACCAGCAGAGATACCCCAGACTTGGGAAACACCATATATTTT.

Only a few counts were recorded for this clone. The chain couples TRBV1 to TRBJ1-4. TRBV1 is flagged as a pseudogene. This CDR3 region has 16 residues. Here the CDR3 DNA reads TGCGCCAGCAGCCAAGGGGGGGGTTTAAAGGCCGAAAAACTGTTTTTT. Its protein product is CASSQGGGLKAEKLFF.

This clone has a handful of counts. The chain employs TRBV11-3 and TRBJ2-5, with D unclear. The V gene's germline CDR1 is SGHNT and CDR2 YENEEA. V lost 3 bases and J lost 1, with 9 bases in between. This CDR3 has 14 residues. The CDR3 reads CASSLGPVQETQYF. The CDR3 coding sequence is TGTGCCAGCAGCTTGGGTCCAGTCCAAGAGACCCAGTACTTC.

The sample holds one count of this clone. The rearrangement uses TRBV30 and TRBJ2-7; D gene uncertain. The CDR3 length is 14 residues. Germline V lookup: CDR1 GTSNPN, CDR2 SVGIG (reference sequence). V lost 7 bases to trimming and J lost 2 bases, with 18 bases between them. The CDR3 sequence: CALNPGPVPYEQYF. Here the CDR3 DNA reads TGTGCCTTAAACCCCGGGCCAGTACCCTACGAGCAGTACTTC.

The V call is TRBV19, the J call TRBJ2-1; D possibly uses TRBD1 or TRBD2 (5 bases each). Trimming removed 4 bases at V and 4 bases at J, with 14 bases between. Germline lookup yields CDR1 LNHDA and CDR2 SQIVND (reference sequence). The CDR3 loop spans 15 amino acids. In DNA form, the CDR3 reads TGTGCCAGTAGTAGGGGGACCATCCTTTACAATGAGCAGTTCTTC. Translated, it gives CASSRGTILYNEQFF.

This chain connects TRBV30 to TRBJ2-3, with 11 nucleotides matching TRBD2. Germline CDR1 GTSNPN, CDR2 SVGIG (reference sequence). CDR3 size: 14 residues. Trimming took 2 bases from V and 3 from J; bases not matched to a gene: 1. The chain's CDR3 is CAWSTSGSTDTQYF. DNA of the CDR3: TGTGCCTGGAGTACTAGCGGGAGTACAGATACGCAGTATTTT. The whole variable domain, remainder taken from reference TRBV30 and TRBJ2-3, is SQTIHQWPATLVQPVGSPLSLECTVEGTSNPNLYWYRQAAGRGLQLLFYSVGIGQISSEVPQNLSASRPQDRQFILSSKKLLLSDSGFYLCAWSTSGSTDTQYFGPGTRLTVL.

The J gene is TRBJ1-5, the V gene TRBV5-1, with D possibly TRBD1 on 5 matching bases. Looked up from germline, CDR1 is SGHRS and CDR2 is YFSETQ. The germline V and J ends were trimmed by 0 bases and 5 bases, with 12 bases remaining between them. CDR3 length: 15 amino acids. CDR3 sequence (DNA): TGCGCCAGCAGCTTGGACGGGGCGCGTGATCAGCCCCAGCATTTT. Translation gives CASSLDGARDQPQHF.

This chain connects TRBV12-2 to TRBJ1-4. TRBV12-2 is noted as a pseudogene. The CDR3 runs 19 residues. CDR3 DNA sequence: TGTGCAAGTCGCCCGGTAGGACGGCTTGAGTACGCAACTAATGAAAAACTGTTTTTT. Translating gives CASRPVGRLEYATNEKLFF.

CDR3 amino acids: CASSPPFYGYTF. The CDR3 DNA sequence: TGTGCCAGCAGTCCCCCTTTCTATGGCTACACCTTC. This chain uses TRBV28 with TRBJ1-2; unclear D gene. The CDR3 length is 12 residues. The germline gives CDR1 MDHEN, CDR2 SYDVKM. Trimming shortened V by 5 bases and J by 4 bases, and 8 bases separated the two germline ends.

The genes are TRBV5-1 and TRBJ1-1; weak D call: TRBD1 (5 bases). This CDR3 has 16 residues. With 4 bases removed from V and 4 bases from J, the gap between germline ends came to 20 bases. Germline CDR1 is SGHRS and CDR2 is YFSETQ. The CDR3 sequence: CASSTAGTGWGTEAFF. CDR3 in DNA: TGCGCCAGCAGCACTGCCGGGACGGGCTGGGGCACTGAAGCTTTCTTT.